This TCR beta chain was profiled in a study of cytotoxic CD8 clonotypes in ibrutinib-treated CLL. Study details: Of a cohort that held about a dozen relapsed/refractory and some 14 treatment-naive patients, 17 to 18 were IGHV unmutated.

CDR3 length: 13 residues. Germline V gives CDR1 SGHVS, CDR2 FQNEAQ. V was clipped by 6 bases and J by 7 bases, with 15 bases between them. TCRdb keeps only in-frame clones here, not all; method: immunoSEQ multiplex PCR. Counted here are 42,000 or so clones, approximately 67% occurring once; the ten biggest clones make up about 7.4%. The sample consisted of PBMCs, taken at disease progression, from a patient treated with ibrutinib. The rearrangement links TRBV7-8 to TRBJ2-5, with D possibly being TRBD1 (6 bases). The receptor's source is a human donor with chronic lymphocytic leukemia. CDR3 loop: CASRPTGIVTQYF. CDR3 sequence (DNA): TGTGCCAGCAGGCCTACAGGGATAGTGACCCAGTACTTC.